Below, 3 T cell receptor beta chains from the same sample are listed, as sequenced in a study of cytomegalovirus exposure and HLA in healthy donors (dated by TCRdb to about 2017). The method was the immunoSEQ multiplex PCR assay. For the multiplex PCR, a mixture combining 60 forward primers for TCR Vbeta segments and 13 reverse primers for TCR Jbeta segments was used. In TCRdb, the immuneACCESS table is reduced to in-frame sequences with V and J assigned. These tables do not hold every clone; where another copy was compared, an unresolved V gene accounts for under half, and the others remain unexplained. This sample gives about 140,000 clones in total; almost 85% of them show up just once. The ten biggest clones cover more than 1.5% of the sample. The specimen sequenced was PBMCs. All receptors derive from a woman aged 40 to 55 in good health and CMV-seronegative.

V gene TRBV27 combines with J gene TRBJ1-5; TRBD1 aligns across 12 bases. The J segment lost 6 bases and the V segment lost 7 bases, leaving 4 bases of the junction unmatched. This CDR3 contains 14 residues. The germline V gene encodes CDR1 MNHEY and CDR2 SMNVEV (reference sequence). The CDR3: CASTGTGGSQPQHF. In DNA form, the CDR3 reads TGTGCCAGCACCGGGACAGGGGGCTCTCAGCCCCAGCATTTT.

J is TRBJ2-2 and V is TRBV11-3; possibly TRBD2 for D (7 bases). The V and J ends lost 5 bases and 8 bases respectively, with 12 bases between them. Germline assignment: CDR1 SGHNT and CDR2 YENEEA. The CDR3 is made up of 13 amino acids. The CDR3 reads CASSRGGRGELFF. Here the CDR3 DNA reads TGTGCCAGCAGCAGGGGGGGGAGAGGGGAGCTGTTTTTT.

V usage is TRBV7-2 and J usage is TRBJ2-5; D gene uncertain. The J call may be in error: the DNA end matches TRBJ2-7 better. The CDR3 loop spans 15 amino acids. Germline values: CDR1 SGHTA, CDR2 FQGNSA. CDR3 in DNA: TGTGCCAGCAGCTTACAAACGGGTGTACCCTACGAGCAGTACTTC. Its translation is CASSLQTGVPYEQYF.